The next 10 T cell receptor beta chains were all read from a single sample in a study of cytomegalovirus exposure and HLA in healthy donors. The PCR ran on 60 Vbeta and 13 Jbeta primers. The table came from immunoSEQ multiplex PCR; TCRdb's copy has only in-frame clones and leaves some out. This table holds about 88,000 clones, around 90% found once. The sequencing sample was made of PBMCs. Every receptor here comes from a man in his late teens or twenties in good health and CMV-seronegative.

V and J are TRBV7-2 and TRBJ1-5; 10 positions match TRBD1. The CDR3 covers 15 residues. Germline V gene sequence: CDR1 SGHTA, CDR2 FQGNSA. The trim removed 2 bases at V and 6 bases at J, leaving 4 bases unmatched. The CDR3 DNA is TGTGCCAGCAGCTTATCCGGGACAGGGGTTCAGCCCCAGCATTTT. Translation: CASSLSGTGVQPQHF.

This chain joins TRBV4-3 and TRBJ2-3, with 8 bases fitting TRBD2. The V gene end was trimmed by 1 base and the J gene end by 0 bases; junction bases not matched to a gene: 9. Germline loops: CDR1 LGHNA, CDR2 YSLEER. The CDR3 runs 18 residues. Here the CDR3 DNA reads TGCGCCAGCAGCCAAGGGGGGAAAGGGACTAGAAGCACAGATACGCAGTATTTT. This translates into CASSQGGKGTRSTDTQYF.

The rearrangement uses TRBV5-1 and TRBJ1-1; 8 nucleotides align to TRBD1. In germline, CDR1 is SGHRS, CDR2 YFSETQ. The CDR3 has 15 amino acids. V shed 4 bases and J 6 bases; nucleotides not matched to a gene: 11. CDR3 sequence: CASSPFGQGEAEAFF. In DNA form, the CDR3 reads TGCGCCAGCAGCCCCTTTGGACAGGGCGAGGCTGAAGCTTTCTTT.

The chain recombines TRBV6-4 with TRBJ1-1; D may be TRBD1 (6 bases). Germline V lookup: CDR1 MRHNA, CDR2 SNTAGT. The V gene lost 3 bases and the J gene lost 4 bases, with 12 bases spanning the gap. The CDR3 has 14 amino acids. The CDR3 region has the DNA TGTGCCAGCAGTGAGGCAGGGGATTCCACTGAAGCTTTCTTT. The encoded protein is CASSEAGDSTEAFF.

The chain's CDR3 is CATSRVRGQNIQYF. CDR3 nucleotides: TGTGCCACCAGCAGGGTACGAGGGCAAAACATTCAGTACTTC. The chain couples TRBV15 to TRBJ2-4; weak D call: TRBD2 (5 bases). There are 14 residues in the CDR3. CDR1 is LNHNV, CDR2 YYDKDF, per germline (reference sequence). V lost 3 bases, J lost 5 bases, and 11 bases lay in between.

The rearrangement joins TRBV6-5 to TRBJ1-2; D is unresolved. CDR3 length equals 13 residues. Per germline, CDR1 MNHEY and CDR2 SVGAGI. Trimming took off 0 bases at V and 6 bases at J, with 8 bases between the two ends. CDR3 coding DNA: TGTGCCAGCAGTTACTCGATTGCGGATGGCTACACCTTC. Amino acid sequence: CASSYSIADGYTF.

The V gene is TRBV2, the J gene TRBJ2-5; D remains unclear. The CDR3 contains 12 residues. V dropped 8 bases and J dropped 4 bases, with 11 bases sitting between them. Germline V gene lookup returns CDR1 SNHLY and CDR2 FYNNEI. The CDR3 region is CASLLGVETQYF. The CDR3 DNA follows: TGTGCCAGCCTGTTGGGCGTAGAGACCCAGTACTTC. The complete variable domain, with remaining parts taken from reference TRBV2 and TRBJ2-5, reads EPEVTQTPSHQVTQMGQEVILRCVPISNHLYFYWYRQILGQKVEFLVSFYNNEISEKSEIFDDQFSVERPDGSNFTLKIRSTKLEDSAMYFCASLLGVETQYFGPGTRLLVL.

The chain links TRBV7-9 to TRBJ2-3; 7 bases agree with TRBD1. The length of the CDR3 is 13 residues. The V and J ends lost 6 bases and 2 bases, in that order; junction bases with no gene match: 2. Germline CDR1 SEHNR, CDR2 FQNEAQ (reference sequence). DNA of the CDR3: TGTGCCAGCAGTGACAGGGACACAGATACGCAGTATTTT. This sequence encodes CASSDRDTDTQYF.

The V and J genes are TRBV6-5 and TRBJ1-1; 8 bases agree with TRBD1. V shed 0 bases and J 9 bases; nucleotides not matched to a gene: 9. Looked up from germline, CDR1 is MNHEY and CDR2 is SVGAGI. The CDR3 is 15 amino acids. The CDR3 here is CASSYSAGGAGKAFF. CDR3 sequence (DNA): TGTGCCAGCAGTTACTCGGCAGGGGGCGCAGGAAAAGCTTTCTTT.

This chain links TRBV10-3 with TRBJ2-3; TRBD1 agrees at 7 bases. J lost 0 bases, V lost 6 bases, and 3 bases had no gene match. Germline assignment: CDR1 ENHRY and CDR2 SYGVKD. This CDR3 region has 14 residues. The CDR3 coding sequence is TGTGCCATCAGCACAGGGGCGAGCACAGATACGCAGTATTTT. Its protein product is CAISTGASTDTQYF.